This T cell receptor (beta chain) was found in a study of CD8 T cells in Susac syndrome. This CDR3 has 15 amino acids. The germline gives CDR1 SGHAT, CDR2 FQDESV (reference sequence). Trimming cost V 5 bases and J 10 bases; bases outside gene matches: 16. RNA, at roughly 0.45 to 1 ug, was reverse transcribed with random hexamers. The authors amplified TCR beta CDR3 across 54 Vbeta and 13 Jbeta using immunoSEQ multiplex PCR. MiXCR, run by TCRdb on the immunoSEQ multiplex PCR reads, gives a single entry per CDR3 protein. Altogether some 300,000 distinct CDR3 sequences are present, 85% being singletons, with the ten largest covering 0.21%. TCR beta sequences were obtained from blood CD8+ and CD4+ T cells. In the multiple sclerosis control group, patients were treatment-naive and had stable or active relapsing-remitting disease. Negative isolation yielded the CD8+ and CD4+ T cells, while FACS enriched the TEMRA cells.

This chain links TRBV11-1 with TRBJ1-1; TRBD1 agrees at 7 bases. The sequenced sample consisted of CD8+ T cells from PBMCs. This receptor was obtained from a human donor with multiple sclerosis. CDR3 residues: CASSLRTGDVLIAFF. CDR3 nucleotide sequence: TGTGCCAGCAGCCTACGGACAGGTGACGTCTTAATAGCTTTCTTT.